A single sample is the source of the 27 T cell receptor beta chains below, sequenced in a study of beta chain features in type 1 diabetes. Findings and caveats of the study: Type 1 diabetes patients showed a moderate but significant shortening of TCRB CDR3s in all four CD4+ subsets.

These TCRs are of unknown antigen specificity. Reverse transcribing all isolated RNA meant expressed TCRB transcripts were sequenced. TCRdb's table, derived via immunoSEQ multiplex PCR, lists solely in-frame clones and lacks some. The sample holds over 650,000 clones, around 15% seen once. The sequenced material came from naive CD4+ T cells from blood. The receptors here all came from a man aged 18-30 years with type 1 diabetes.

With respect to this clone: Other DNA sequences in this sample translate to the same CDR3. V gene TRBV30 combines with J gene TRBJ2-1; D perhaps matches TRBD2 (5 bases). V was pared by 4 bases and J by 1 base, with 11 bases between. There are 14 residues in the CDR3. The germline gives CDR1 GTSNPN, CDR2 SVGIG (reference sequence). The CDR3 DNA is TGTGCCTGGACGGGCGGGCGTTCCTACAATGAGCAGTTCTTC. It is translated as CAWTGGRSYNEQFF.

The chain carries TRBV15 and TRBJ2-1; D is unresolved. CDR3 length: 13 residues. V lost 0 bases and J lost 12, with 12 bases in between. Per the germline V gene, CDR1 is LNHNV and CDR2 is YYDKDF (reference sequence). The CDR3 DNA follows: TGTGCCACCAGCAGAGATCTCTCGCGGTGGCAGTTCTTC. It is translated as CATSRDLSRWQFF.

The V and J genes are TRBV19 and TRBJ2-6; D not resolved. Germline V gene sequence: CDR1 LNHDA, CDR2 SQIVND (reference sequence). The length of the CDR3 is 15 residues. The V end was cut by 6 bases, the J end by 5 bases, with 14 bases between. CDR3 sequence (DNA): TGTGCCAGTAGATCTCATGGTCCTCGGGCCAACGTCCTGACTTTC. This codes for CASRSHGPRANVLTF. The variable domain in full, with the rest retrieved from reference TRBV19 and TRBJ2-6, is DGGITQSPKYLFRKEGQNVTLSCEQNLNHDAMYWYRQDPGQGLRLIYYSQIVNDFQKGDIAEGYSVSREKKESFPLTVTSAQKNPTAFYLCASRSHGPRANVLTFGAGSRLTVL.

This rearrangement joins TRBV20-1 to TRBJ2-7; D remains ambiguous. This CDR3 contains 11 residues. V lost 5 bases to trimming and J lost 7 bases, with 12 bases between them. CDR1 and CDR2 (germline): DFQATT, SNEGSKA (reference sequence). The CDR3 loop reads CSARPLAEQYF. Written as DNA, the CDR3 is TGCAGTGCTCGACCCCTCGCGGAGCAGTACTTC.

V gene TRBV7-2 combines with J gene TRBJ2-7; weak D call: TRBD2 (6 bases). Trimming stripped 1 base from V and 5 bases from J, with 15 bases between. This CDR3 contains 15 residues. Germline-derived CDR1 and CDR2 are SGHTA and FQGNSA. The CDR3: CASSLDRGTRDEQYF. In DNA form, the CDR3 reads TGTGCCAGCAGCTTAGACCGGGGGACTCGGGACGAGCAGTACTTC. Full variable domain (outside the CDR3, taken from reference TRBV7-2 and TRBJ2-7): GAGVSQSPSNKVTEKGKDVELRCDPISGHTALYWYRQSLGQGLEFLIYFQGNSAPDKSGLPSDRFSAERTGGSVSTLTIQRTQQEDSAVYLCASSLDRGTRDEQYFGPGTRLTVT.

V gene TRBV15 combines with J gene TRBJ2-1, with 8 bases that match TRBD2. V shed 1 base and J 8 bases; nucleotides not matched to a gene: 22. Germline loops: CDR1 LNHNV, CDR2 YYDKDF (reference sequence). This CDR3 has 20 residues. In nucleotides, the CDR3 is TGTGCCACCAGCAGAGCGGTAAAGGAGACCGGGGCGCGGGGGGTGTATGAGCAGTTCTTC. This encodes CATSRAVKETGARGVYEQFF.

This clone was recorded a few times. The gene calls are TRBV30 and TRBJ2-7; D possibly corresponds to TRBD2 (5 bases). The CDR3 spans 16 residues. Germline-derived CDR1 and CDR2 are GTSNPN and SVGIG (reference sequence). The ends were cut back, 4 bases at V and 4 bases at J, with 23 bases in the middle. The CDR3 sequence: CAWNSVVRSGVYEQYF. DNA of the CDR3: TGTGCCTGGAACTCTGTTGTAAGAAGCGGAGTTTACGAGCAGTACTTC.

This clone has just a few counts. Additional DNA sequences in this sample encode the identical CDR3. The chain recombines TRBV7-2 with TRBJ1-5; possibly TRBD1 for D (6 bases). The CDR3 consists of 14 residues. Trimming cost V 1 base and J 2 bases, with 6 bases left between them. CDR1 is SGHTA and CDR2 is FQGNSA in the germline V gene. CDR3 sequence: CASSLDRGNQPQHF. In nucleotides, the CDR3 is TGTGCCAGCAGCTTAGACAGGGGCAATCAGCCCCAGCATTTT.

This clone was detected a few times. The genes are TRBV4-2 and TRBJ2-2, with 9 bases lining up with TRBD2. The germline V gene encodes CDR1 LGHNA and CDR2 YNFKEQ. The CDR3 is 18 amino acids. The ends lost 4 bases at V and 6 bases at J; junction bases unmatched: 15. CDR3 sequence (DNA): TGTGCCAGCAGCCGAGAACTAGCGGGCGGCGGTAGGGCCGGGGAGCTGTTTTTT. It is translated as CASSRELAGGGRAGELFF.

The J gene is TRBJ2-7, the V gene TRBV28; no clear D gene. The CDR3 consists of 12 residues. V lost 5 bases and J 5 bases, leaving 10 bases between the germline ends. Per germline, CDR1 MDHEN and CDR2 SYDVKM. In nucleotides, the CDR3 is TGTGCCAGCAGTCCTCTACTAAACGAGCAGTACTTC. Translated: CASSPLLNEQYF.

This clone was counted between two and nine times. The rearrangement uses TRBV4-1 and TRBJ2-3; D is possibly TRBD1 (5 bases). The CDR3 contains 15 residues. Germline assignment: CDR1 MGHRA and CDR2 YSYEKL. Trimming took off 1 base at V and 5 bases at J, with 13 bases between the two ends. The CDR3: CASSQGTTARDTQYF. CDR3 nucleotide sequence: TGCGCCAGCAGCCAAGGGACAACGGCCAGAGATACGCAGTATTTT.

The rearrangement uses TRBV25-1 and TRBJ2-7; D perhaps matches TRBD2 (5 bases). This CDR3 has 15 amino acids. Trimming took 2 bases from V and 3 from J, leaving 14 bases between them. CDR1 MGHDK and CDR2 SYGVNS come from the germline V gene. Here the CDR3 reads CASSEPSAVSYEQYF. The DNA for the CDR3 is TGTGCCAGCAGTGAACCTTCAGCGGTTAGCTACGAGCAGTACTTC.

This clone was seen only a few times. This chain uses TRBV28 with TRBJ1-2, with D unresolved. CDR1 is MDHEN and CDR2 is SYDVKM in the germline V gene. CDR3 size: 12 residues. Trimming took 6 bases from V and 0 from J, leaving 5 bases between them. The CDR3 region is CASRLANYGYTF. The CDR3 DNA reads TGTGCCAGCAGACTGGCTAACTATGGCTACACCTTC.

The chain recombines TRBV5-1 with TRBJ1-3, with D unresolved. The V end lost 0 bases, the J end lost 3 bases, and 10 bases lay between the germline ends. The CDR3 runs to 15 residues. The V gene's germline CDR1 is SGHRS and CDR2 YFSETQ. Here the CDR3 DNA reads TGCGCCAGCAGCTTGGGCCCCGGGAGTGGAAACACCATATATTTT. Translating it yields CASSLGPGSGNTIYF.

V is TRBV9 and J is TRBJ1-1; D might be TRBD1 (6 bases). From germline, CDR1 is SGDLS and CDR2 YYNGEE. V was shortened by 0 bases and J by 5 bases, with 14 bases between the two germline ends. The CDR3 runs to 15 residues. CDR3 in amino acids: CASSVAGRGRTEAFF. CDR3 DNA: TGTGCCAGCAGCGTAGCTGGCAGGGGTAGGACTGAAGCTTTCTTT. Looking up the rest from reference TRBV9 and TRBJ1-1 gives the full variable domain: DSGVTQTPKHLITATGQRVTLRCSPRSGDLSVYWYQQSLDQGLQFLIQYYNGEERAKGNILERFSAQQFPDLHSELNLSSLELGDSALYFCASSVAGRGRTEAFFGQGTRLTVV.

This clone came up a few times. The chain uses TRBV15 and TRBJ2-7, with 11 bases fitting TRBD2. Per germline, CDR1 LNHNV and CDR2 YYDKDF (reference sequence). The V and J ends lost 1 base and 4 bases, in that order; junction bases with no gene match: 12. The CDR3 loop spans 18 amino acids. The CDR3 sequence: CATSRVGPLGLAAYEQYF. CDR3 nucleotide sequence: TGTGCCACCAGCAGAGTGGGACCCCTGGGACTAGCGGCATACGAGCAGTACTTC.

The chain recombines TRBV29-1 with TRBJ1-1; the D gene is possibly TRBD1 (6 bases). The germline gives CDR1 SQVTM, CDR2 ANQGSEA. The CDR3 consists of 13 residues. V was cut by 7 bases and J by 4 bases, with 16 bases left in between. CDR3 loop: CSAAGGRGTEAFF. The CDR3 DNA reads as TGCAGCGCCGCGGGGGGGCGGGGCACTGAAGCTTTCTTT.

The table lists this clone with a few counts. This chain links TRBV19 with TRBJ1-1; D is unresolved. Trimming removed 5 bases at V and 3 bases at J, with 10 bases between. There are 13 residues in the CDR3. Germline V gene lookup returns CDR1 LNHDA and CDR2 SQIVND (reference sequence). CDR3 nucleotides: TGTGCCAGTAGTCCTGGACCTTACACTGAAGCTTTCTTT. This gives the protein CASSPGPYTEAFF.

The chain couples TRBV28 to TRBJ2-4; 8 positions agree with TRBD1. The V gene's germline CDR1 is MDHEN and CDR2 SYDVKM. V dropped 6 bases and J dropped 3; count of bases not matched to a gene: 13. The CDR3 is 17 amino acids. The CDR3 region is CASSHRTDRVGKNIQYF. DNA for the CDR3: TGTGCCAGCAGCCATAGAACGGACAGGGTGGGCAAAAACATTCAGTACTTC.

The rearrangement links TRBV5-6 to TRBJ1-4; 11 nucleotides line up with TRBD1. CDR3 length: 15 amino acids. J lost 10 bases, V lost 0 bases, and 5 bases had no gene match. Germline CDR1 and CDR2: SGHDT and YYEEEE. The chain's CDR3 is CASSLEDRGPLKLFF. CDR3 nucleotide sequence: TGTGCCAGCAGCTTGGAGGACAGGGGGCCTCTAAAACTGTTTTTT.

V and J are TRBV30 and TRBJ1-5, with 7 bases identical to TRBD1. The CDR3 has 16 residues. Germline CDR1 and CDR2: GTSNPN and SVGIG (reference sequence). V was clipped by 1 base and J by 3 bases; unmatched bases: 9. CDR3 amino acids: CAWSASRGFYNQPQHF. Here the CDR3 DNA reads TGTGCCTGGAGTGCGTCCAGGGGGTTTTACAATCAGCCCCAGCATTTT.

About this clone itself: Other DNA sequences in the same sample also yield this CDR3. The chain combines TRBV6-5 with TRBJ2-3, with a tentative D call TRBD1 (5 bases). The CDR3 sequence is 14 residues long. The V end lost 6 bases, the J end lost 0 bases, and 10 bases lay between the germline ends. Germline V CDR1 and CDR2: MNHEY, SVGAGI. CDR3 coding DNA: TGTGCCAGCAGCCAGACAGCGAGCACAGATACGCAGTATTTT. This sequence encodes CASSQTASTDTQYF.

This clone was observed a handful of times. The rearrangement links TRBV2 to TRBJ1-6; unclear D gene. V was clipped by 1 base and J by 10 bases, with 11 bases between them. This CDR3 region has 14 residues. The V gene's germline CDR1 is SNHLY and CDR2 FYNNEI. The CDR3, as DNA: TGTGCCAGCAGTGAAGTAGGGCCGGGCTCACCCCTCCACTTT. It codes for CASSEVGPGSPLHF.

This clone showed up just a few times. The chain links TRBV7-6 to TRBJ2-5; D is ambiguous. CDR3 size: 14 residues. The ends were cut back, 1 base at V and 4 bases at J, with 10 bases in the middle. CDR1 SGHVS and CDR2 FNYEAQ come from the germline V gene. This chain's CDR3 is CASSLGQAGETQYF. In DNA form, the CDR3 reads TGTGCCAGCAGCTTAGGTCAGGCCGGAGAGACCCAGTACTTC.

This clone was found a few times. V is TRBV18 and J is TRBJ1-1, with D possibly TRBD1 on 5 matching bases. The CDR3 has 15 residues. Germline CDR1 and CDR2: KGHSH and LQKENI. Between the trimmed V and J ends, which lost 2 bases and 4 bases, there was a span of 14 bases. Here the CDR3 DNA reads TGTGCCAGCTCACCAAGGGTGGAAGGGACCACTGAAGCTTTCTTT. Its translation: CASSPRVEGTTEAFF.

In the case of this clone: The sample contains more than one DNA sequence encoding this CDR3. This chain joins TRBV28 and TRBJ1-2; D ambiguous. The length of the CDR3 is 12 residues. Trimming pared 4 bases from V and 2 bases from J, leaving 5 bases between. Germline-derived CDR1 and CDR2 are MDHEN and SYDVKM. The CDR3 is CASSSGNYGYTF. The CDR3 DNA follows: TGTGCCAGCAGTTCGGGGAACTATGGCTACACCTTC.

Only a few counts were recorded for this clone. CDR3 sequence reads: CASSAPAGITDTQYF. CDR3 DNA sequence: TGTGCCAGCAGCGCGCCGGCGGGTATCACAGATACGCAGTATTTT. V is TRBV7-9 and J is TRBJ2-3; possibly TRBD2 for D (5 bases). This CDR3 spans 15 amino acids. V was cut by 5 bases and J by 2 bases, with 14 bases left in between. Germline V CDR1 and CDR2: SEHNR, FQNEAQ (reference sequence). Full variable domain (rest looked up from reference TRBV7-9 and TRBJ2-3): DTGVSQNPRHKITKRGQNVTFRCDPISEHNRLYWYRQTLGQGPEFLTYFQNEAQLEKSRLLSDRFSAERPKGSFSTLEIQRTEQGDSAMYLCASSAPAGITDTQYFGPGTRLTVL.